The clone carrying this TCR beta chain is a singleton in its sample. The data derive from a study of blood T cell repertoires in COVID-19. The overall study: The United States, Italy and Spain provided the acute and convalescent COVID-19 samples. From T cells, B-cell-depleted T cells, or PBMCs came the material, which was cDNA or gDNA.

Per the germline V gene, CDR1 is SQVTM and CDR2 is ANQGSEA. This CDR3 is 14 amino acids long. With 5 bases clipped from V and 1 base from J, the junction kept 4 bases outside the gene matches. The assay was immunoSEQ multiplex PCR, and TCRdb's table has in-frame clones only and misses some. The data contain around 110,000 clones, over 75% of them seen just once; the ten biggest clones take up about 4.2%. The sequenced sample was peripheral blood. The source is a woman in her 70s with acute or convalescent COVID-19. The chain joins TRBV29-1 to TRBJ2-3; 9 positions agree with TRBD2. The CDR3 is CSVQPSGGTDTQYF. CDR3 sequence (DNA): TGCAGCGTTCAGCCTAGCGGGGGCACAGATACGCAGTATTTT.